This section outlines one T cell receptor (beta chain) sequence together with its context. Its target is not known. The data were obtained in a study of T-cell memory formation after mild COVID-19. TCRdb re-called the 5' RACE reads with MiXCR, one entry per CDR3 protein. This table has roughly 130,000 distinct CDR3 sequences, roughly 15% appearing once. Whole-study results and caveats: Contracting clones localized mainly to CM and EM when CD4+ and mainly to EMRA when CD8+.

V was clipped by 6 bases and J by 5 bases; unmatched bases: 6. This CDR3 comprises 12 residues. Germline-derived CDR1 and CDR2 are DFQATT and SNEGSKA (reference sequence). The receptor was isolated from an adult woman who had mild COVID-19 (a few samples of this study predate the infection). Cell type and time point are not known. The sequencing input was PBMCs or a T cell subset sorted from them (not recorded which). This sequence joins TRBV20-1 and TRBJ2-5; 7 bases are a match to TRBD1. CDR3 amino acids: CSASGQVETQYF. The CDR3, as DNA: TGCAGTGCCTCCGGACAGGTTGAGACCCAGTACTTC.